Listed here are 28 T cell receptor beta chains from one sample, sequenced in a study of blood T cell repertoires in COVID-19. Profiled with immunoSEQ multiplex PCR; TCRdb holds only in-frame clones, not every one. The repertoire holds some 190,000 clones, with under 90% as singletons. Sequenced input: peripheral blood. All receptors derive from a person aged 65-85 years with COVID-19, enrolled during active disease.

This chain links TRBV7-9 with TRBJ2-3; perhaps TRBD2 as D (7 bases). The germline CDR1 and CDR2 sequences are SEHNR and FQNEAQ (reference sequence). The CDR3 runs to 18 residues. Trimming removed 5 bases at V and 1 base at J, with 22 bases between. CDR3 residues: CASSARGRGPTGTDTQYF. In DNA, the CDR3 is TGTGCCAGCAGCGCCCGTGGGCGGGGGCCCACCGGCACAGATACGCAGTATTTT.

This clone was observed a handful of times. This chain uses TRBV12-3 or TRBV12-4 with TRBJ1-2, with a possible D match to TRBD1 (6 bases). This CDR3 is built from 13 residues. V lost 6 bases to trimming and J lost 0 bases, with 8 bases between them. CDR3 DNA: TGTGCCAGCAGCCGGACAGCTAACTATGGCTACACCTTC. Its protein product is CASSRTANYGYTF.

This clone turned up a few times. The chain couples TRBV24-1 to TRBJ2-2; 12 bases fit TRBD2. J gave up 4 bases and V 3 bases, and 8 bases lay outside the gene matches. Germline CDR1 and CDR2: KGHDR and SFDVKD. This CDR3 region has 18 residues. CDR3 DNA: TGTGCCACCAGTGATCTGGACACTAGCGGGGGGTCCACCGGGGAGCTGTTTTTT. Translation gives CATSDLDTSGGSTGELFF.

This clone was observed a handful of times. The V and J genes are TRBV6-5 and TRBJ2-1, with D tentatively TRBD2 (7 bases). Germline CDR1 MNHEY, CDR2 SVGAGI. This CDR3 has 14 amino acids. V was shortened by 10 bases and J by 7 bases, with 20 bases between the two germline ends. CDR3 in amino acids: CATKGGKLANEQFF. CDR3 sequence (DNA): TGTGCCACAAAGGGGGGGAAACTAGCGAATGAGCAGTTCTTC.

This sequence joins TRBV25-1 and TRBJ1-1; tentatively, D is TRBD1 (5 bases). This CDR3 has 13 residues. CDR1 and CDR2 (germline): MGHDK, SYGVNS. V lost 5 bases, J lost 3 bases, and 10 bases lay in between. The chain's CDR3 is CASSHRGDTEAFF. The CDR3 DNA reads as TGTGCCAGCAGTCATCGGGGGGACACTGAAGCTTTCTTT.

V gene TRBV10-2 combines with J gene TRBJ2-3, with D perhaps TRBD1 (5 bases). Germline lookup yields CDR1 WSHSY and CDR2 SAAADI. This CDR3 has 13 residues. V dropped 1 base and J dropped 6 bases, with 8 bases sitting between them. CDR3 loop: CASSEWSGDTQYF. CDR3 nucleotides: TGCGCCAGCAGTGAGTGGTCAGGGGATACGCAGTATTTT.

This chain joins TRBV30 and TRBJ2-7; D gene ambiguous. V dropped 5 bases and J dropped 6 bases, with 14 bases sitting between them. Looked up from germline, CDR1 is GTSNPN and CDR2 is SVGIG (reference sequence). This CDR3 comprises 12 residues. Here the CDR3 reads CAWGRGQREQYF. The CDR3 bases are TGTGCCTGGGGCCGAGGTCAGCGCGAGCAGTACTTC.

This sequence joins TRBV19 and TRBJ1-2; 7 bases align to TRBD1. CDR3 size: 16 residues. The V and J ends lost 4 bases and 3 bases, in that order; junction bases with no gene match: 11. Germline V gene lookup returns CDR1 LNHDA and CDR2 SQIVND (reference sequence). CDR3 sequence reads: CASSTPGQQADYGYTF. CDR3 coding DNA: TGTGCCAGTAGTACACCGGGACAGCAAGCTGACTATGGCTACACCTTC.

The chain links TRBV28 to TRBJ1-1, with a tentative D call TRBD1 (5 bases). The CDR3 totals 13 residues. Germline lookup yields CDR1 MDHEN and CDR2 SYDVKM. V lost 6 bases and J lost 1, with 9 bases in between. The CDR3 DNA follows: TGTGCCAGCAGGAACAGGCCGAACACTGAAGCTTTCTTT. Its protein product is CASRNRPNTEAFF. The variable domain in full, completed from reference TRBV28 and TRBJ1-1, reads DVKVTQSSRYLVKRTGEKVFLECVQDMDHENMFWYRQDPGLGLRLIYFSYDVKMKEKGDIPEGYSVSREKKERFSLILESASTNQTSMYLCASRNRPNTEAFFGQGTRLTVV.

The V call is TRBV7-9, the J call TRBJ1-5; unclear D gene. Germline V lookup: CDR1 SEHNR, CDR2 FQNEAQ (reference sequence). This CDR3 spans 14 amino acids. V lost 1 base and J lost 2, with 6 bases in between. The chain's CDR3 is CASSLDSGNQPQHF. The CDR3 nucleotides read TGTGCCAGCAGCTTAGATAGCGGCAATCAGCCCCAGCATTTT.

The rearrangement uses TRBV5-5 and TRBJ2-6; maybe TRBD1 (5 bases). V was clipped by 0 bases and J by 0 bases, with 10 bases between them. Looked up from germline, CDR1 is SGHKS and CDR2 is YYEKEE (reference sequence). This CDR3 is built from 17 residues. The CDR3 region has the DNA TGTGCCAGCAGCTTGGCGGACATTCTCTCTGGGGCCAACGTCCTGACTTTC. It encodes CASSLADILSGANVLTF. Combining the CDR3 with reference TRBV5-5 and TRBJ2-6 gives the whole variable domain DAGVTQSPTHLIKTRGQQVTLRCSPISGHKSVSWYQQVLGQGPQFIFQYYEKEERGRGNFPDRFSARQFPNYSSELNVNALLLGDSALYLCASSLADILSGANVLTFGAGSRLTVL.

This clone was detected only a few times. The chain links TRBV18 to TRBJ2-3; 9 bases are shared with TRBD2. Trimming at V came to 3 bases and at J to 3 bases, leaving 4 bases not matched to a gene. CDR1 and CDR2 from the germline V gene are KGHSH and LQKENI. The CDR3 runs to 15 residues. CDR3 sequence (DNA): TGTGCCAGCTCACCCGCGGGGGGGCGGACAGATACGCAGTATTTT. Its protein product is CASSPAGGRTDTQYF.

This clone was observed a single time. The chain carries TRBV6-5 and TRBJ1-4; D perhaps matches TRBD1 (6 bases). Germline CDR1 reads MNHEY; CDR2 reads SVGAGI. CDR3 size: 15 residues. The V and J ends lost 6 bases and 2 bases respectively, with 13 bases between them. Here the CDR3 reads CASSRAGGTNEKLFF. The CDR3 DNA sequence: TGTGCCAGCAGCCGCGCGGGGGGCACTAATGAAAAACTGTTTTTT.

This chain links TRBV10-3 with TRBJ2-3, with a tentative D call TRBD1 (7 bases). V was trimmed by 0 bases and J by 5 bases, leaving 18 bases between them. CDR1 is ENHRY, CDR2 SYGVKD, per germline. There are 17 residues in the CDR3. In DNA, the CDR3 is TGTGCCATCAGTGAGTCGAGCCCCCAGGGGGGATTAGATACGCAGTATTTT. It yields the protein CAISESSPQGGLDTQYF.

This clone occurred once. The chain combines TRBV6-5 with TRBJ2-5, with D perhaps TRBD2 (5 bases). V was pared by 0 bases and J by 7 bases, with 15 bases between. The CDR3 spans 15 residues. The germline gives CDR1 MNHEY, CDR2 SVGAGI. The CDR3 spells CASSYSTNPRGTQYF. In DNA, the CDR3 is TGTGCCAGCAGTTACTCAACTAACCCTCGGGGGACCCAGTACTTC.

In its sample, this clone was seen a few times. The J gene is TRBJ2-7, the V gene TRBV9, with 11 bases fitting TRBD2. Germline CDR1 and CDR2: SGDLS and YYNGEE. Germline trimming cut 5 bases from V and 0 bases from J; bases unmatched to any gene: 7. The CDR3 is 16 amino acids. The CDR3 nucleotides read TGTGCCAGCAGTCCTTCGACTAGCGGGAACTCCTACGAGCAGTACTTC. This translates into CASSPSTSGNSYEQYF.

V is TRBV4-3 and J is TRBJ2-3; 7 nucleotides align to TRBD2. In germline, CDR1 is LGHNA, CDR2 YSLEER. Trimming cost V 1 base and J 5 bases; bases outside gene matches: 12. CDR3 size: 17 residues. The CDR3 nucleotides read TGCGCCAGCAGCCAAGGAGGGCTGGCGGGAGAGGTAGATACGCAGTATTTT. Translated: CASSQGGLAGEVDTQYF.

The gene calls are TRBV23-1 and TRBJ2-2; 7 bases agree with TRBD2. TRBV23-1 falls under the ORF class, with uncertain function. This CDR3 spans 17 amino acids. Trimming took 4 bases from V and 5 from J; bases not matched to a gene: 13. CDR3 DNA: TGCGCCAGCAGTCTCCTCCCCCAAGCGGGGCGGACCGGGGAGCTGTTTTTT. It codes for CASSLLPQAGRTGELFF.

The table lists this clone with a count of one. The V gene is TRBV3-1 (or the pseudogene TRBV3-2), the J gene TRBJ2-1; TRBD2 is a possible D gene (6 bases). CDR1 and CDR2 (germline): LGHDT, YNNKEL (reference sequence). V was pared by 0 bases and J by 11 bases, with 8 bases between. The CDR3 runs to 12 residues. The CDR3 coding sequence is TGTGCCAGCAGCCAAGAAGGAGGGCAGCAGTTCTTC. Its protein product is CASSQEGGQQFF.

The rearrangement uses TRBV9 and TRBJ2-5; no definite D call. The CDR3 totals 12 residues. Between the trimmed V and J ends, which lost 3 bases and 5 bases, there was a span of 8 bases. In germline, CDR1 is SGDLS, CDR2 YYNGEE. CDR3 bases: TGTGCCAGCAGCGCCTCCTTTGAGACCCAGTACTTC. It yields the protein CASSASFETQYF.

The chain uses TRBV19 and TRBJ2-3, with 10 positions matching TRBD1. CDR1 and CDR2 (germline): LNHDA, SQIVND (reference sequence). J lost 2 bases, V lost 5 bases, and 10 bases had no gene match. The CDR3 has 17 residues. The CDR3 sequence: CASSGPPGQGHTDTQYF. CDR3 in DNA: TGTGCCAGTAGTGGCCCACCGGGACAGGGGCACACAGATACGCAGTATTTT.

The CDR3 coding sequence is TGCGCCAGCAGCTCTGGACGGGGGGAAAAACTGTTTTTT. Translating gives CASSSGRGEKLFF. This sequence joins TRBV5-1 and TRBJ1-4; D possibly corresponds to TRBD1 (5 bases). The CDR3 covers 13 residues. The germline gives CDR1 SGHRS, CDR2 YFSETQ. With 3 bases removed from V and 8 bases from J, the gap between germline ends came to 11 bases.

The chain has TRBV5-1 and TRBJ1-6; 7 bases line up with TRBD1. CDR1 is SGHRS, CDR2 YFSETQ, per germline. This CDR3 has 17 amino acids. With V trimmed by 4 bases and J by 0 bases, 7 bases remained unmatched. The CDR3 nucleotides are TGCGCCAGCAGCATACAGGGGCGCGGCTCCTATAATTCACCCCTCCACTTT. Its protein is CASSIQGRGSYNSPLHF.

In regard to this clone: An end of the junction differs from the germline gene, which may be a read error. V gene TRBV6-5 combines with J gene TRBJ1-6, with D possibly matching TRBD1 (5 bases). This CDR3 contains 13 residues. CDR1 and CDR2 (germline): MNHEY, SVGAGI. DNA of the CDR3: TGTGCCAGCAGCGACGTCAGATCGGGGGTAGCCAACTTT. Amino acids: CASSDVRSGVANF.

The genes are TRBV2 and TRBJ1-2; D uncertain. Germline V gives CDR1 SNHLY, CDR2 FYNNEI. Between the trimmed V and J ends, which lost 8 bases and 8 bases, there was a span of 15 bases. The CDR3 spans 12 residues. The DNA of the CDR3 is TGTGCCAGCGGTCAGGAATTCGGCGGCTACACCTTC. This encodes CASGQEFGGYTF.

The V gene is TRBV28, the J gene TRBJ2-1; 7 bases fit TRBD2. V was clipped by 3 bases and J by 3 bases; unmatched bases: 8. The CDR3 totals 16 residues. From germline, CDR1 is MDHEN and CDR2 SYDVKM. CDR3 protein: CASSFQPGLIYNEQFF. The CDR3 DNA follows: TGTGCCAGCAGTTTCCAACCGGGACTAATCTACAATGAGCAGTTCTTC.

CDR3 loop: CAWSGRATDTQYF. Written as DNA, the CDR3 is TGTGCCTGGAGCGGGAGGGCCACAGATACGCAGTATTTT. The chain recombines TRBV30 with TRBJ2-3, with 8 nucleotides matching TRBD2. J lost 2 bases, V lost 3 bases, and 1 base had no gene match. The CDR3 contains 13 residues. Germline lookup yields CDR1 GTSNPN and CDR2 SVGIG (reference sequence).

The J gene is TRBJ1-1, the V gene TRBV2; a possible D gene is TRBD1 (6 bases). V gave up 10 bases and J gave up 5 bases, with 20 bases separating them. Per the germline V gene, CDR1 is SNHLY and CDR2 is FYNNEI. The CDR3 loop spans 14 amino acids. DNA for the CDR3: TGTGCCACAAAAAGGGACACCCACCGAACTGAAGCTTTCTTT. This encodes CATKRDTHRTEAFF. Looking up the rest from reference TRBV2 and TRBJ1-1 gives the full variable domain: EPEVTQTPSHQVTQMGQEVILRCVPISNHLYFYWYRQILGQKVEFLVSFYNNEISEKSEIFDDQFSVERPDGSNFTLKIRSTKLEDSAMYFCATKRDTHRTEAFFGQGTRLTVV.